This TCR beta chain originates from a study of T cell changes during pregnancy in multiple sclerosis (dated by TCRdb to about 2019). Notes on the research overall: In women with multiple sclerosis, the researchers looked at how the T cell repertoire shifted as pregnancy progressed.

To note about this clone: The target of this receptor is not known. Nothing much larger sits one base from this clone, and base qualities are not available.

V is cut back by 3 bases and J by 4 bases, with 9 bases in the junction unmatched. From the germline V gene, CDR1 is LGHNA and CDR2 is YNFKEQ. Measured from the cysteine to the phenylalanine, the CDR3 is 16 residues long. Only CDR3 DNA is held: 48 bases, read in frame from base 1. The library was obtained by the immunoSEQ multiplex PCR assay. TCRdb retrieved this table from immuneACCESS and kept in-frame rearrangements only. Not all clones are present; in checked studies, unresolved V genes account for under half, and no reason is known for the remainder. This sample gives about 110,000 clones in total; 91% of them show up just once. Clones ranked in the top ten supply 3.5% of the sample.

Rearrangement joined TRBV4-2 to TRBJ2-7, with TRBD2 identical over 10 junction bases. Sequences were derived from peripheral blood, sampled after pregnancy. This sequence was found in a female donor with multiple sclerosis, enrolled in a pregnancy study. The CDR3 amino acid sequence is: CASSQDDSGGAYEQYF. The nucleotide sequence reads as follows: TGTGCCAGCAGCCAGGATGACAGCGGGGGGGCTTACGAGCAGTACTTC.